The present TCR beta chain was sequenced within a study of CD8 T cells in Susac syndrome. Study-wide results and limits: CD4+ T cell repertoires in Susac syndrome lacked clonal expansion.

RNA in amounts of about 0.5 to 1 ug was reverse transcribed with random hexamers. Coverage of TCR beta CDR3 amplification by immunoSEQ multiplex PCR extended to 54 Vbeta and 13 Jbeta. MiXCR, run by TCRdb on the immunoSEQ multiplex PCR reads, gives a single entry per CDR3 protein. The sample lists about 160,000 distinct CDR3 sequences, 90% to 97% seen once, with around 0.12% in the top ten. CD8+ and CD4+ T cells circulating in blood were sequenced for TCR beta. The TEMRA cells underwent FACS enrichment, while the CD8+ and CD4+ T cells underwent negative isolation. This clonotype was recorded once. Its antigen is not known. V dropped 0 bases and J dropped 3 bases, with 3 bases sitting between them. The CDR3 has 13 residues. Germline-derived CDR1 and CDR2 are SGHAT and FQNNGV.

Material: CD4+ T cells from PBMCs. This sequence was found in a human donor with Susac syndrome. The rearrangement links TRBV11-2 to TRBJ1-3; D is unresolved. CDR3 amino acids: CASSLDSGNTIYF. In DNA, the CDR3 is TGTGCCAGCAGCTTAGACAGTGGAAACACCATATATTTT.